The present entry profiles one TCR beta chain with its context. The record originates from a study of blood T cell repertoires in COVID-19. Study background: Spain, Italy and the United States supplied samples that represented acute and convalescent COVID-19. T cells, B-cell-depleted T cells, or PBMCs provided the cDNA or gDNA that served as material.

Original data processing: Reference gene primer amplification yielded estimated nucleated cell counts. The method was immunoSEQ multiplex PCR; TCRdb's version includes in-frame clones alone and lacks a portion of them. The DNA gave D and trimming, while V, J and clone size come from that table. The sample contains approximately 250,000 clones, approximately 86% of which appear only once. Per the germline V gene, CDR1 is GTSNPN and CDR2 is SVGIG (reference sequence). The CDR3 runs to 13 residues. Trimming cost V 1 base and J 14 bases; bases outside gene matches: 7. The specimen sequenced was peripheral blood. The chain joins TRBV30 to TRBJ1-6; 8 nucleotides line up with TRBD1. The sequence derives from a man in his forties with active or convalescent COVID-19. The CDR3 bases are TGTGCCTGGAGTGGAGGACAGGGAAAATCCCTCCACTTT. The encoded protein is CAWSGGQGKSLHF.